This TCR beta chain is drawn from a study of T-cell memory formation after mild COVID-19. Using its own MiXCR run on the 5' RACE reads, TCRdb lists one record per CDR3 protein. The data contain about 310,000 distinct CDR3 sequences, 15% of them singletons. Study-level results: For contracting clones, CD4+ ones sat mainly in CM and EM, CD8+ in EMRA. Clones that contracted from day 15 to 85 were balanced CD4/CD8, while later expanders leaned CD4+.

Many counts were recorded for this clonotype. As yet, its antigen is unknown. The origin of this receptor is a man younger than 35 who had mild COVID-19 (a few samples of this study predate the infection). Cell type and time point are not known. The sample comprised PBMCs or a T cell subset sorted from them (not recorded which).

CDR3 DNA sequence: TGCGCCAGCAGCTACGAGCGGAGGACCACAGATACGCAGTATTTT. Translating gives CASSYERRTTDTQYF. This rearrangement joins TRBV4-3 to TRBJ2-3; D is possibly TRBD2 (5 bases). The CDR3 runs to 15 residues. CDR1 LGHNA and CDR2 YSLEER come from the germline V gene. V lost 5 bases to trimming and J lost 2 bases, with 14 bases between them.